Below, one T cell receptor (beta chain) is given with its context. Sequencing was performed with immunoSEQ multiplex PCR; in TCRdb, only in-frame clones are kept and a portion is missing. The sample yields 200,000 or so clones, roughly 94% seen once. The data belong to a study of control samples from healthy donors and cancer patients. Deletions cut 5 bases from V and 1 base from J, with 15 bases between. CDR1 and CDR2 from the germline V gene are SGHKS and YYEKEE (reference sequence). The CDR3 is made up of 16 amino acids. The chain links TRBV5-5 to TRBJ2-2; D uncertain. Sequencing was done on a sample of blood. The source of this sequence is a man in his fifties in good health. DNA of the CDR3: TGTGCCAGCAGTTTCCTCCCGGACGGGAACACCGGGGAGCTGTTTTTT. This sequence encodes CASSFLPDGNTGELFF.